This TCR beta chain came from a study of blood T cell repertoires in COVID-19. This clone has a single count. As originally analysed: Estimates of nucleated cell counts were drawn from the amplification of reference gene primers. Only in-frame clones appear in the TCRdb table, and some are missing; sequencing was by immunoSEQ multiplex PCR. The DNA was the basis for D and trimming; V, J and clone size are from that table. The table shows under 60,000 clones, with roughly four fifths occurring only once. The V end lost 2 bases, the J end lost 1 base, and 5 bases lay between the germline ends. The CDR3 extends over 13 amino acids. CDR1 MNHNS and CDR2 SASEGT come from the germline V gene.

The specimen sequenced was peripheral blood. The clonotype originates from a man aged 35 to 55 with acute or convalescent COVID-19. The chain carries TRBV6-1 and TRBJ1-2; D not resolved. The CDR3 nucleotides read TGTGCCAGCAGTGAACAGGTTAACTATGGCTACACCTTC. It is translated as CASSEQVNYGYTF.